This T cell receptor (beta chain) comes out of a study of T cell responses to AZD1222 COVID-19 vaccine. The data were produced by immunoSEQ multiplex PCR, yet TCRdb's version contains in-frame clones alone and is incomplete. The sample records about 75,000 clones, about 91% being singletons. V lost 0 bases, J lost 1 base, and 12 bases lay in between. This CDR3 region has 16 residues. Specimen: peripheral blood, collected 28 days after the second dose of the MenACWY control vaccine. The chain has TRBV23-1 and TRBJ1-2; D remains ambiguous. TRBV23-1 is an ORF, with its function uncertain. This TCR was recovered from an adult who received the MenACWY meningococcal vaccine as a control. The CDR3 nucleotides read TGCGCCAGCAGTCAATCTAGGGTCAGTCTTAACTATGGCTACACCTTC. It is translated as CASSQSRVSLNYGYTF.